The 2 T cell receptor beta chains in this list originate from one sample, sequenced in a study of blood T cells in healthy people across ages. PCR was performed a second time for about 6 to 11 cycles using a sample-barcoded 5' primer and a J-beta primer mix. TCRdb called the 5' RACE reads again in MiXCR, with one record for every CDR3 protein. The sample lists about 1.7 million distinct CDR3 sequences; approximately 28% were seen once. The sample comprised blood. Receptor source: a woman in her thirties in good health.

This clonotype showed up just a few times. The CDR3 loop is CATGPPAGNTIYF. The CDR3 DNA reads TGTGCCACCGGACCTCCCGCTGGAAACACCATATATTTT. V is TRBV10-3 and J is TRBJ1-3, with D unresolved. The length of the CDR3 is 13 residues. Looked up from germline, CDR1 is ENHRY and CDR2 is SYGVKD. V was pared by 10 bases and J by 2 bases, with 12 bases between.

On this clonotype itself: A much bigger clone sits one base away, suggesting this may be a read error. V gene TRBV20-1 combines with J gene TRBJ1-2, with D possibly TRBD1 on 6 matching bases. The CDR3 is made up of 13 amino acids. The germline V gene encodes CDR1 DFQATT and CDR2 SNEGSKA (reference sequence). V was cut by 7 bases and J by 0 bases, with 12 bases left in between. CDR3 DNA sequence: TGCAGTGTCCAGGGACAAACTAACTATGGCTACACCTTC. Encoded protein: CSVQGQTNYGYTF.